This T cell receptor (beta chain) originates from a study of shared clonotypes between healthy human individuals. J was trimmed by 9 bases and V by 2 bases; bases with no gene match: 8. CDR3 length: 16 amino acids. Germline assignment: CDR1 SNHLY and CDR2 FYNNEI. Sequencing was at deep level. Over several immunoSEQ plates, each subset's genomic DNA was distributed in even portions. Here immunoSEQ multiplex PCR was the method, and the copy in TCRdb shows in-frame clones only, minus some. The table lists 75,000 to 100,000 clones, around half of them singletons. Around 83 million PBMCs served as the genomic DNA source for unsorted samples.

The chain has TRBV2 and TRBJ2-1; 12 bases are a match to TRBD2. The material sequenced was PBMCs. The sequence derives from a woman between 35 and 50 years old in good health. Some clones in this sample may be carry-over from other donors' samples. The CDR3 DNA is TGTGCCAGCAGTGAAAGGCTAGCGGGAGGGTTCGGTGAGCAGTTCTTC. Encoded protein: CASSERLAGGFGEQFF.